This T cell receptor (beta chain) was obtained from a study of blood T cell repertoires in COVID-19 (dated by TCRdb to the early 2020s). Turning to the overall study: The collaborator samples originated in the United States, Italy and Spain and spanned the acute and convalescent phases of COVID-19. The material from the prospective study consisted of cDNA or gDNA derived from T cells, B-cell-depleted T cells, or PBMCs. Deeply sampled blood TCRbeta repertoires from subjects exposed to, actively infected with, or recovered from COVID-19 were included in the dataset. A freely available public database, intended as a resource for researchers studying the immune response to SARS-CoV-2, is where the repertoires were released. Samples were obtained from the ongoing ImmuneRACE study (first 160 participants) and from roughly 1,300 subjects provided by 6 global collaborators. A de-identified subject ID, COVID-19 status, age in years and sex were almost always included in the sample metadata. Where available, HLA class I and class II types were taken from metadata supplied by the sample provider and were not determined by assay-based typing.

Spanning cysteine to phenylalanine, the CDR3 consists of 18 amino acids. The kept DNA is CDR3 alone, 54 bases in frame from the first base. V trim: 4 bases; J trim: 0 bases; unmatched bases: 11. CDR1 LGHDT and CDR2 YNNKEL were looked up in the germline V gene (reference sequence). As to this clone: Its antigen is unknown. Base qualities were left out, and no much larger clone turns up one base away.

The immunoSEQ Assay, a bias-controlled multiplex PCR, was used to amplify TCRbeta CDR3 regions from genomic DNA. Turning to the authors' computational methods: Within the assay, amplification of reference gene primers was used to estimate how many nucleated cells each sample contained. To quantify the absolute abundance of each unique TCRbeta CDR3 rearrangement, sequence reads were collapsed and filtered. For each sample, productive Simpson clonality was calculated as the square root of Simpson's diversity index across productive rearrangements. Held by TCRdb, this immuneACCESS table contains in-frame sequences only and omits some clones. Under half of the omission traces to an unresolved V gene where checked; the cause of the rest is unknown. That table supplies the V and J calls and clone size; D and trimming were determined from the DNA. The sample contains 250,000 to 350,000 clones, 70% to 90% of them found a single time. Jointly, the top ten make up 0.85% to 0.9% of the sample.

One collaborating source in Seattle enrolled patients while the patients were actively infected and followed the patients over time throughout the course of disease. Collaborating institutions collected whole blood in K2EDTA tubes following their own protocols. For TCRbeta analysis, collaborator samples were shipped as frozen whole blood, as isolated PBMCs, or as DNA extracted from either sample type. Results the study describes overall, beyond this receptor: Clinical and demographic metadata were provided uncurated, with the amount varying by source and participant.

The source material was peripheral blood. The clonotype comes from a human donor with COVID-19, enrolled during active disease. The donor label of this sample is uncertain. Recombination linked TRBV3-1 (or the pseudogene TRBV3-2) to TRBJ2-3; 9 central bases correspond to TRBD1. The bases are TGTGCCAGCAGCCCCAAACCGGGACAGGGAAAGAGCACAGATACGCAGTATTTT. The translation is CASSPKPGQGKSTDTQYF.